This T cell receptor beta chain was obtained from a study of regulatory T cells in long-lasting Graves disease. V lost 5 bases and J lost 0, with 11 bases in between. This CDR3 has 14 residues. The germline gives CDR1 SGHTA, CDR2 FQGTGA. Construction of the TCR beta libraries employed iRepertoire HTBI primers in conjunction with Arm-PCR of CDR3 regions. TCRdb redid the calling of the multiplex PCR reads with MiXCR, one entry per CDR3 protein. The sample carries 650,000 to 700,000 distinct CDR3 sequences, around 32% recorded once. Time point indicated: persistent/refractory GD, antithyroid drugs over 5 years with positive TRAb. With RNA extracted from PBMCs as input, the TCR library was made.

The material sequenced was peripheral blood mononuclear cells (PBMCs), taken when the disease was refractory, from a patient treated with antithyroid drugs. The source is a female donor with Graves disease. This chain joins TRBV7-3 and TRBJ2-7, with D unclear. CDR3 protein: CASSPHHASYEQYF. The CDR3 DNA sequence: TGTGCCAGCAGCCCGCACCACGCCTCCTACGAGCAGTACTTC.